This TCR beta chain was sequenced during a study of cytomegalovirus exposure and HLA in healthy donors. Study context: A later analysis reported the roughly 120 validation repertoires used the same platform as the roughly 700 first-cohort repertoires. Notes on the study in general: 164 TCR beta chains were listed as cytomegalovirus-associated. In vitro work confirmed that a few CMV-associated chains recognize CMV antigens.

This clone occurred a few times. Its specificity is not known. Using immunoSEQ multiplex PCR, the repertoire was profiled, and TCRdb retains in-frame clones only, with some absent. The sample lists 150,000 or so clones, about 90% occurring once. V lost 3 bases, J lost 3 bases, and 4 bases stayed unmatched. Germline V gene data show CDR1 as MDHEN and CDR2 as SYDVKM. The CDR3 is 14 amino acids. Among the 120 or so subjects of the validation cohort, separate from the roughly 730-subject first cohort, were the donors. The chain joins TRBV28 to TRBJ2-7; 8 positions agree with TRBD2. Specimen: PBMCs. The TCR originated in a woman in her 30s in good health and CMV-seropositive. CDR3 sequence (DNA): TGTGCCAGCAGTTTTACCGGGGGGGACTACGAGCAGTACTTC. Translation: CASSFTGGDYEQYF.